The entry below describes one TCR beta chain. This clonotype was counted between two and nine times. Its antigen specificity is not known. Per-base qualities were not stored, and no clone one base away is much larger. CDR1 and CDR2, looked up from the germline V gene (reference sequence), are DFQATT and SNEGSKA. From cysteine to phenylalanine, the CDR3 is 17 amino acids long. The only DNA kept is the CDR3, 51 bases in frame from the first base. Here V drops 5 bases and J drops 6 bases, and the junction holds 19 bases not matched to any gene. This record belongs to a study of T cell repertoires in cytomegalovirus infection (dated 2019 in TCRdb). Regarding the study in general: The peptide stimulations were aimed at well-studied HLA-B-restricted epitopes as well as recently identified HLA-C-restricted CMV epitopes, whose presentation resists viral immunomodulation. Donor HLA type was relevant to the analysis, as public TCR beta signatures indicated carriage of CMV infection together with the matching HLA type. Results and caveats for the whole study, not just this receptor: In the ex vivo response, HLA-C-restricted CMV-specific TCR beta clonotypes were dominant, and in two of eight donors the single most frequent clonotype came from this HLA-C-restricted group. In both this cohort and an independent roughly 400-donor cohort, the cumulative frequency of public TCR beta family members distinguished carriers of CMV infection plus the relevant HLA type.

Sequencing took place on an Illumina HiSeq 1500. The raw public data were reprocessed by TCRdb itself: fastp quality trimming at Q25, MiXCR clonotype calling, in-frame beta chains only. Each entry merges the rows of one CDR3 protein and shows their most common DNA and genes. This sample has 20,000 to 25,000 distinct CDR3 sequences in its table, and approximately 46% of those were observed once. Clones ranked in the top ten supply around 96% of the sample. Sample treatment or condition, as interpreted from the label and publication: in vitro stimulation with specific CMV peptide epitopes to enrich CMV-specific T cells.

The sequenced sample was CD8+ T cells from cultured PBMCs, obtained from culture after CMV antigen stimulation. The chain uses TRBV20-1 and TRBJ2-3, with 8 central nucleotides matching TRBD2. This TCR came from a human donor in good health (CMV status not recorded). Some clones in this sample may be carry-over from other donors' samples. CDR3 region: CSAPLGASGGPTDTQYF. The DNA sequence is given as TGCAGTGCTCCCCTTGGGGCGAGCGGGGGCCCTACGGATACGCAGTATTTT.